A selection of T cell receptor beta chains follows, all from one sample in a study of identical twins. Each CDR3 protein is one row after TCRdb ran MiXCR on the 5' RACE reads. The sample includes roughly 720,000 distinct CDR3 sequences, about 20% seen only once; the top ten take about 12%. In addition, the sample was reused for a study of T cells expressing NK-cell markers.

Material for sequencing was PBMCs. Receptor source: a woman aged 18-35 years in good health. CDR3s include the opening cysteine and the closing phenylalanine or tryptophan. D genes are given only for firm matches. A clone size is listed for some rows: how often the clone was seen (once, few, many), or a class if it is expanded.

cdr3_length	j_call	d_call	v_call	clone_size	cdr3_nt	cdr3_aa
15	TRBJ1-1	.	TRBV7-9	.	TGTGCCAGCAGCTTTAGGATCGCGGAGAACACTGAAGCTTTCTTT	CASSFRIAENTEAFF
15	TRBJ2-1	TRBD1	TRBV20-1	few	TGCAGTGCTAGAATCAGGGGGCAACTGTACAATGAGCAGTTCTTC	CSARIRGQLYNEQFF
14	TRBJ1-5	.	TRBV4-3	few	TGCGCCAGCAGCCGGGGGGCTTGGAATCAGCCCCAGCATTTT	CASSRGAWNQPQHF
14	TRBJ1-2	TRBD1	TRBV20-1	many	TGCAGTGCTAGAGAAAGGACAGGGGGCAATGGCTACACCTTC	CSARERTGGNGYTF
12	TRBJ1-1	.	TRBV10-3	few	TGTGCCATCAGCCCTTCACCCCAAGAAGCTTTCTTT	CAISPSPQEAFF
19	TRBJ1-5	.	TRBV12-3/TRBV12-4	.	TGTGCCAGCAGTACCGTCAGCTCCCGAGGGGGGTATAGCAATCAGCCCCAGCATTTT	CASSTVSSRGGYSNQPQHF
13	TRBJ2-4	TRBD2	TRBV20-1	.	TGCAGTGCTAGGAGCGGGAGCCAAAACATTCAGTACTTC	CSARSGSQNIQYF
15	TRBJ1-2	.	TRBV12-3/TRBV12-4	.	TGTGCCAGCAGTTTTTTGCAAGAGGGAATCTATGGCTACACCTTC	CASSFLQEGIYGYTF
17	TRBJ2-7	TRBD2	TRBV4-3	.	TGCGCCAGCAGCCAAGACTCTAGCGGGAGTGGGGACTACGAGCAGTACTTC	CASSQDSSGSGDYEQYF
12	TRBJ2-6	.	TRBV27	.	TGTGCCAGCAAGGACTGGGCCAACGTCCTGACTTTC	CASKDWANVLTF
18	TRBJ2-1	TRBD2	TRBV4-1	.	TGCGCCAGCAGCCTTCTGCTCACGGCCCTAGCGGGAGAGGCTGAGCAGTTCTTC	CASSLLLTALAGEAEQFF
13	TRBJ1-5	TRBD1	TRBV7-9	few	TGTGCCAGCGGACAGGGCCTCGGGCAGCCCCAGCATTTT	CASGQGLGQPQHF
15	TRBJ2-3	.	TRBV5-1	.	TGCGCCAGCAGCTTGGGGGACATTAACACAGATACGCAGTATTTT	CASSLGDINTDTQYF
15	TRBJ2-1	TRBD2	TRBV6-5	few	TGTGCCAGCAGTTACCGGGGGGACGTATACAATGAGCAGTTCTTC	CASSYRGDVYNEQFF
14	TRBJ1-5	.	TRBV12-3/TRBV12-4	few	TGTGCCAGCAGTTACGGCGTTAGCAATCAGCCCCAGCATTTT	CASSYGVSNQPQHF
11	TRBJ2-7	.	TRBV12-3/TRBV12-4	many	TGTGCCAGCAGTTTACAGCGCGAGCAGTACTTC	CASSLQREQYF
12	TRBJ1-2	.	TRBV29-1	.	TGCAGCGTTGAGGGCAGCGAGTATGGCTACACCTTC	CSVEGSEYGYTF
15	TRBJ1-2	TRBD1	TRBV2	.	TGTGCCAGCAGTGAAGACAATGCAGGGGGCTATGGCTACACCTTC	CASSEDNAGGYGYTF
16	TRBJ1-5	.	TRBV5-8	.	TGTGCCAGCAGCTTGTCTGTCTCATATAGCAATCAGCCCCAGCATTTT	CASSLSVSYSNQPQHF
15	TRBJ2-2	.	TRBV5-1	few	TGCGCCAGCAGCCAAGCGGTTATGAACACCGGGGAGCTGTTTTTT	CASSQAVMNTGELFF
12	TRBJ2-5	.	TRBV12-3/TRBV12-4	.	TGTGCCAGCAGCTTCTATTTAGAGACCCAGTACTTC	CASSFYLETQYF
19	TRBJ2-6	TRBD1	TRBV18	.	TGTGCCAGCTCCCGAAGTGGGACAGGGCCATTCTCTGGGGCCAACGTCCTGACTTTC	CASSRSGTGPFSGANVLTF
16	TRBJ2-2	TRBD1	TRBV6-5	.	TGTGCCAGCAGTTACGAGGGGACAGGGAACACCGGGGAGCTGTTTTTT	CASSYEGTGNTGELFF
15	TRBJ2-1	.	TRBV12-5	few	TGTGCTAGTGGTCCCGACTCTTACCGCATGAATGAGCAGTTCTTC	CASGPDSYRMNEQFF
14	TRBJ1-5	.	TRBV10-1	few	TGCGCCAGCTCCCTCCCGTATAGCAATCAGCCCCAGCATTTT	CASSLPYSNQPQHF
15	TRBJ1-6	.	TRBV12-3/TRBV12-4	many	TGTGCCAGCAAAACCCAAGGGCAGGTTAATTCACCCCTCCACTTT	CASKTQGQVNSPLHF
14	TRBJ2-7	.	TRBV10-3	.	TGTGCCATCAGTGCCACAGGGTTAAGCTACGAGCAGTACTTC	CAISATGLSYEQYF
15	TRBJ2-3	TRBD2	TRBV6-4	medium-sized	TGTGCCAGCAGTGAGTCTAGCGGGAGCACAGATACGCAGTATTTT	CASSESSGSTDTQYF